This entry lists 11 T cell receptor beta chains sequenced from one sample in a study of T cell repertoires in cytomegalovirus infection. TCRdb itself ran the reads through MiXCR, one entry per CDR3 protein. The sample gives nearly 700,000 distinct CDR3 sequences, approximately 33% of which show up once; around a sixth is in the top ten. These receptors have no known antigen. Here the sequenced sample was cultured PBMCs, taken from culture after CMV antigen stimulation. The receptors were sampled from a human donor in good health (CMV status not recorded). Some clones in this sample may be carry-over from other donors' samples.

The DNA for the CDR3 is TGTGCCAGTAGTCGCGAGCGGGGGAGCTCCTACAATGAGCAGTTCTTC. Its translation: CASSRERGSSYNEQFF. The J gene is TRBJ2-1, the V gene TRBV19, with 8 bases fitting TRBD2. V lost 5 bases to trimming and J lost 0 bases; unmatched junction nucleotides: 6. Germline V gives CDR1 LNHDA, CDR2 SQIVND (reference sequence). The CDR3 covers 16 residues.

A single count supports this clonotype. V and J are TRBV6-2 or TRBV6-3 and TRBJ2-5; perhaps TRBD2 as D (5 bases). With 5 bases removed from V and 2 bases from J, the gap between germline ends came to 15 bases. The CDR3 length is 15 residues. CDR1 is MNHEY and CDR2 is SVGEGT in the germline V gene. The CDR3 nucleotides read TGTGCCAGCAGTAACCCTCCAACGGGGCAAGAGACCCAGTACTTC. It is translated as CASSNPPTGQETQYF.

This sequence joins TRBV28 and TRBJ1-1; tentative D call: TRBD1 (6 bases). The germline gives CDR1 MDHEN, CDR2 SYDVKM. This CDR3 comprises 13 residues. Trimming took 5 bases from V and 6 from J, leaving 13 bases between them. This CDR3 is CASSPPSGAEAFF. CDR3 coding DNA: TGTGCCAGCAGTCCCCCTTCAGGGGCTGAAGCTTTCTTT.

In this sample, this clonotype turned up a few times. The chain employs TRBV7-9 and TRBJ2-7, with unresolved D. Germline V lookup: CDR1 SEHNR, CDR2 FQNEAQ (reference sequence). The CDR3 is 13 residues long. V lost 2 bases and J 6 bases, leaving 11 bases between the germline ends. The CDR3 sequence is CASSLPQSLEQYF. The CDR3 DNA reads as TGTGCCAGCAGCTTACCGCAGAGCCTCGAGCAGTACTTC.

This chain uses TRBV12-3 or TRBV12-4 with TRBJ1-2; D is possibly TRBD1 (5 bases). The ends were cut back, 4 bases at V and 8 bases at J, with 17 bases in the middle. The CDR3 consists of 14 residues. The CDR3 protein is CASSSGGRTIGYTF. The CDR3 nucleotides read TGTGCCAGCAGTTCCGGTGGGCGGACAATCGGCTACACCTTC.

At least ten counts were recorded for this clonotype. The chain combines TRBV7-2 with TRBJ1-1; D perhaps matches TRBD1 (5 bases). With 6 bases removed from V and 11 bases from J, the gap between germline ends came to 22 bases. This CDR3 spans 14 amino acids. Germline lookup yields CDR1 SGHTA and CDR2 FQGNSA. CDR3 sequence reads: CASRRLSGGGGAFF. For the CDR3, the DNA is TGTGCCAGCAGAAGACTATCCGGGGGGGGAGGGGCTTTCTTT.

The chain recombines TRBV7-6 with TRBJ2-5; D is possibly TRBD2 (6 bases). Deletions cut 5 bases from V and 5 bases from J, with 18 bases between. Germline V CDR1 and CDR2: SGHVS, FNYEAQ. CDR3 size: 15 residues. CDR3 in amino acids: CASSLEALASETQYF. The CDR3 DNA follows: TGTGCCAGCAGCCTTGAAGCTCTAGCGAGTGAGACCCAGTACTTC.

The CDR3 nucleotides are TGTGCCAGCACCTGGGACAGTTATTCACCCCTCCACTTT. Translating it yields CASTWDSYSPLHF. The genes are TRBV27 and TRBJ1-6, with 7 bases identical to TRBD1. Germline-derived CDR1 and CDR2 are MNHEY and SMNVEV (reference sequence). The CDR3 contains 13 residues. The V and J ends lost 7 bases and 8 bases, in that order; junction bases with no gene match: 5.

This clonotype appeared many times. Here the CDR3 DNA reads TGTGCCAGCAGCTTTAGAGCTAACACTGAAGCTTTCTTT. It encodes CASSFRANTEAFF. The chain employs TRBV12-3 or TRBV12-4 and TRBJ1-1, with D unresolved. The CDR3 is 13 amino acids. Trimming cost V 6 bases and J 2 bases, with 10 bases left between them.

This clonotype was picked up many times. The chain couples TRBV7-8 to TRBJ2-7; D may match TRBD1 or TRBD2 (5 bases each). The CDR3 has 17 residues. The V gene lost 2 bases and the J gene lost 5 bases, with 22 bases spanning the gap. Looked up from germline, CDR1 is SGHVS and CDR2 is FQNEAQ. The CDR3 region is CASSLSVWEESGHEQYF. In DNA form, the CDR3 reads TGTGCCAGCAGCTTATCAGTATGGGAAGAATCGGGGCACGAGCAGTACTTC.

The V call is TRBV20-1, the J call TRBJ1-6, with TRBD1 identical over 7 bases. CDR1 and CDR2 (germline): DFQATT, SNEGSKA (reference sequence). Trimming cost V 3 bases and J 7 bases; bases outside gene matches: 6. The CDR3 has 14 amino acids. In DNA form, the CDR3 reads TGCAGTGCTAGGGCCAGGGGGTGGAATTCACCCCTCCACTTT. Translation: CSARARGWNSPLHF.